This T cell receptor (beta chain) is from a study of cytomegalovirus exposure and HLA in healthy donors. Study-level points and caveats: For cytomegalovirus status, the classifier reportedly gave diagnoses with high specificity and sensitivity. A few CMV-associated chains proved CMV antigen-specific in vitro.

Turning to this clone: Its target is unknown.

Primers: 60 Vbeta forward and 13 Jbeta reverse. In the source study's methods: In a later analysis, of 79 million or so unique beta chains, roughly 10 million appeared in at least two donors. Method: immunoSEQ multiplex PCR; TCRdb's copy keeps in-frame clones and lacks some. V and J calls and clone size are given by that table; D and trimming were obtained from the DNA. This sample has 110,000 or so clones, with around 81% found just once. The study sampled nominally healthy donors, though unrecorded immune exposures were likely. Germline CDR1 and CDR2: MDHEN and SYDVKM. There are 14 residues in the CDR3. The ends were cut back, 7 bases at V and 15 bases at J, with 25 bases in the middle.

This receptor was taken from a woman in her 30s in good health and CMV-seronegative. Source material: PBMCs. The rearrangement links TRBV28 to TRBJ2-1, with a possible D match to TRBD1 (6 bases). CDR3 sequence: CASTPTGLTPESFF. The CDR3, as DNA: TGTGCCAGCACGCCGACAGGTTTAACTCCTGAGTCGTTCTTC.